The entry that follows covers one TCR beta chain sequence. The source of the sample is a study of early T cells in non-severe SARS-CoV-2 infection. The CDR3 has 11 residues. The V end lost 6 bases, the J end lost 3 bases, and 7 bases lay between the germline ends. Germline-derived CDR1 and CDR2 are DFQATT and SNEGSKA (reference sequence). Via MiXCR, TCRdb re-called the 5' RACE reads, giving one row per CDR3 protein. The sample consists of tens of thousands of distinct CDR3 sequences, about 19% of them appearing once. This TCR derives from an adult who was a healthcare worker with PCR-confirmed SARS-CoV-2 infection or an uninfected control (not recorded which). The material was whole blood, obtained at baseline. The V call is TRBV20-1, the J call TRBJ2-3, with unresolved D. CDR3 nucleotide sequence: TGCAGTGCGATCTTAACAGATACGCAGTATTTT. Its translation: CSAILTDTQYF.